This entry concerns a single TCR beta chain. Its antigen is as yet unknown. PCR employed 60 Vbeta and 13 Jbeta primers. Profiled with immunoSEQ multiplex PCR; TCRdb holds only in-frame clones, not every one. This sample yields 140,000 or so clones, of which about four fifths are seen a single time; 4.5% to 5.5% belongs to the top ten. Trimming took 6 bases from V and 5 from J, leaving 14 bases between them. CDR1 WSHSY and CDR2 SAAADI come from the germline V gene. There are 15 residues in the CDR3. This entry comes from a study of cytomegalovirus exposure and HLA in healthy donors. Study-wide findings and caveats: In most subjects, TCR beta sequences reportedly gave accurate predictions of HLA-A and HLA-B alleles. Presence/absence analysis assumed near-uniform sequencing depth across donors.

The sequencing input was PBMCs. The rearrangement uses TRBV10-2 and TRBJ1-6, with a tentative D call TRBD1 (5 bases). The sequence was obtained from a middle-aged man in good health and CMV-seronegative. CDR3 bases: TGCGCCAGCAGACCGGACATCTCGAATAATTCACCCCTCCACTTT. Residues: CASRPDISNNSPLHF.